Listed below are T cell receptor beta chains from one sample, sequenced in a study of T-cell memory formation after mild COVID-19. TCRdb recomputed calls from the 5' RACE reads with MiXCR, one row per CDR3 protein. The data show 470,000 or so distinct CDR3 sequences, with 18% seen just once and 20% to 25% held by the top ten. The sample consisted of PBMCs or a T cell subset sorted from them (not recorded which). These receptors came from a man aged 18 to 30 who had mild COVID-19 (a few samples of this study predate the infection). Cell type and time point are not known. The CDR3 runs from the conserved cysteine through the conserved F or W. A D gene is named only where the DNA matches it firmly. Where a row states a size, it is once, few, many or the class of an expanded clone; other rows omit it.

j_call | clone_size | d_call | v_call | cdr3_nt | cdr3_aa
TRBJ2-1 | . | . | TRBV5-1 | TGCGCCAGCAGCTTCAAAGGGGATTGGGACAATGAGCAGTTCTTC | CASSFKGDWDNEQFF
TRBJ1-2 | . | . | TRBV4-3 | TGCGCCAGCAGCCAAGCCTACGGCTTTTGGGGCTACACCTTC | CASSQAYGFWGYTF
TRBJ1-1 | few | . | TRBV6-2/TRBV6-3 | TGTGCCAGCAGTTACAGGAGGGAGTACACTGAAGCTTTCTTT | CASSYRREYTEAFF
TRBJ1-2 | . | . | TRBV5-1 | TGCGCCAGCAGCATCGTAAACTCCTATGGCTACACCTTC | CASSIVNSYGYTF
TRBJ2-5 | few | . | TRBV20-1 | TGCAGTCCCCTGGGTGGGAAAGAGACCCAGTACTTC | CSPLGGKETQYF
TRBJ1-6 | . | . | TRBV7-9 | TGTGCCAGCAGCTTTGCGGAACCCCTCCACTTT | CASSFAEPLHF
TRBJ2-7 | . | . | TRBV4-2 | TGTGCCAGCAGCCAAGTCGCGGGGCCAAGATCCGGACAAGTATACGAGCAGTACTTC | CASSQVAGPRSGQVYEQYF
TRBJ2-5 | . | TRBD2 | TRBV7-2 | TGTGCCAGCAGACCCCCCCGGGGGGGCCAGACCCAGTACTTC | CASRPPRGGQTQYF
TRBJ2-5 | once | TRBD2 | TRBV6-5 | TGTGCCAGCAGTTACGGCGGGGGGGCCCAAGAGACCCAGTACTTC | CASSYGGGAQETQYF
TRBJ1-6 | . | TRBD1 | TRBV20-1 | TGCAGTGCTAGAGCCCAGGACAGGGGGTTTTCACCCCTCCACTTT | CSARAQDRGFSPLHF
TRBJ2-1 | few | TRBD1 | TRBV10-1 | TGCGCCAGCAACCGGGGTCGACAGGGGGCAGGTGAGCAGTTCTTC | CASNRGRQGAGEQFF
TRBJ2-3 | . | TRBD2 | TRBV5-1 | TGCGCCAGCAGGAAAGGACTAGCGGACACAGATACGCAGTATTTT | CASRKGLADTDTQYF
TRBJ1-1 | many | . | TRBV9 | TGTGCCAGCAGCGTAGACAAGAACACTGAAGCTTTCTTT | CASSVDKNTEAFF
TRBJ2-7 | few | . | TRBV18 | TGTGCCAGCTCACCGGGGGCGGGGTACGAGCAGTACTTC | CASSPGAGYEQYF
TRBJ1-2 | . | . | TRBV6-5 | TGTGCCAGCAGTTACTGGACAAACCAGCCTCTGGGCTACACCTTC | CASSYWTNQPLGYTF
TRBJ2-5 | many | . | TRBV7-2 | TGTGCCAGCAGCTTAGGCGGGGGAGGGGGAGAGACCCAGTACTTC | CASSLGGGGGETQYF
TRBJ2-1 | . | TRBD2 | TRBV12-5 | TGTGCTAGTGGCCTCACTAGCGGGGGGCCCAATGAGCAGTTCTTC | CASGLTSGGPNEQFF
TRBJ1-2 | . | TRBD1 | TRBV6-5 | TGTGCCAGCAGAAAAACGGGAGGGACAGGGGGCGGGGGCTATGGCTACACCTTC | CASRKTGGTGGGGYGYTF
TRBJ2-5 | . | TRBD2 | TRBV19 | TGTGCCAGTAGTATAGAAGGGACTAGGGAGACCCAGTACTTC | CASSIEGTRETQYF
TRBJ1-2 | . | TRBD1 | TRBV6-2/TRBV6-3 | TGTGCCAGCTCGACCCTCGGACAGGACAGGAAATATGGCTACACCTTC | CASSTLGQDRKYGYTF
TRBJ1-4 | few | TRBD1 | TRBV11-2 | TGTGCCAGCAGCTTAATCAAAGGGGGCGATGAAAAACTGTTTTTT | CASSLIKGGDEKLFF
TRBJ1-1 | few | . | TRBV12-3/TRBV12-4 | TGTGCCAGCACCATTGCCGGACGTCGCACGCCAGCTTTCTTT | CASTIAGRRTPAFF
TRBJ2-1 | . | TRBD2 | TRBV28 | TGTGCCAGCAGTTTATCTGTCGCGGGGGGGAGCTACAATGAGCAGTTCTTC | CASSLSVAGGSYNEQFF
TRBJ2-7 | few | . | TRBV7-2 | TGTGCCAGCAGCCCGAATCGAGGGGACGAGCAGTACTTC | CASSPNRGDEQYF
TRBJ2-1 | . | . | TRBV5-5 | TGTGCCAGCAGCTTGGCCTGGGTTTCCGAGCAGTTCTTC | CASSLAWVSEQFF
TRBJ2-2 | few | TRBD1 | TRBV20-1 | TGCAGTGCCATGGACAGGGCGACGAACACCGGGGAGCTGTTTTTT | CSAMDRATNTGELFF
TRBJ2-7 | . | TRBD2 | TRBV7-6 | TGTGCCAGCAGCTTACCTAGCGGGGCTCACCGTTACGAGCAGTACTTC | CASSLPSGAHRYEQYF
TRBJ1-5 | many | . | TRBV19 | TGTGCCAGTAGTATTTCCGGGAGTCAGCCCCAGCATTTT | CASSISGSQPQHF
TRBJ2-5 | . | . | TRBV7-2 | TGTGCCAGCAGCTTGTACAGTGGAGAGACCCAGTACTTC | CASSLYSGETQYF
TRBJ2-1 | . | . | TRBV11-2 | TGTGCCAGCAACCCAACTCCCACCACAGGGTACAATGAGCAGTTCTTC | CASNPTPTTGYNEQFF
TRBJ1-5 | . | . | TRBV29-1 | TGCAGCGTTGGGGACGGCAATCAGCCCCAGCATTTT | CSVGDGNQPQHF
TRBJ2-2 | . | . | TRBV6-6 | TGTGCCAGCAGTTACTCGAACCTATTGAGTGAGGACACCGGGGAGCTTTTTTTT | CASSYSNLLSEDTGELFF
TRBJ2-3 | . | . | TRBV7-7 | TGTGCTAGCAGCTTAATGTCTAGCGTTAGCACAGATACGCAGTATTTT | CASSLMSSVSTDTQYF
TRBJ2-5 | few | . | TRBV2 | TGTGCCAGCAGGGATCCTTTCCAAGAGACCCAGTACTTC | CASRDPFQETQYF
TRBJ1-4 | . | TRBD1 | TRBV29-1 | TGCAGCGTTACCTCCGGGACAGGGTATGAAAAACTGTTTTTT | CSVTSGTGYEKLFF
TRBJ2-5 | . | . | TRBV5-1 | TGCGCCAGCAGCTTGACACTACCCCAAGAGACCCAGTACTTC | CASSLTLPQETQYF
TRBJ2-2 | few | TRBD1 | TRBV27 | TGTGCCGGAAGGTATCCAAGCCGGGACAGTATTAACACCGGGGAGCTGTTTTTT | CAGRYPSRDSINTGELFF
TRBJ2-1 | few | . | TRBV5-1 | TGCGCCAGCAGCTTGCCGGGTCTTCGGACCTACAATGAGCAGTTCTTC | CASSLPGLRTYNEQFF
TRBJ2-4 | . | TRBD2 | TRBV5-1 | TGCGCCAGCAGCGTAGCGGGAGGCGGCAAAAACATTCAGTACTTC | CASSVAGGGKNIQYF
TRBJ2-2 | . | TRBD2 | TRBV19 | TGTGCCAGTATTCCAAGGACTAGTCCCGGGGAGCTGTTTTTT | CASIPRTSPGELFF
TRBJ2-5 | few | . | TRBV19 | TGTGCCAGTAGTTCGGGGGCCCCACACGAGACCCAGTACTTC | CASSSGAPHETQYF
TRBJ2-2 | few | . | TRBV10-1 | TGCGCCAGCAGTGAAATTACCCCCGCGAACACCGGGGAGCTGTTTTTT | CASSEITPANTGELFF
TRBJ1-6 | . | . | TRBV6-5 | TGTGCCAGCAGTTACTTCTCGGGGGGTTTCGCACCCCTCCACTTT | CASSYFSGGFAPLHF
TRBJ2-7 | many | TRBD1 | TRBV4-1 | TGCGCCAGCAGCGAGGGGACAGTGACAACCTACGAGCAGTACTTC | CASSEGTVTTYEQYF
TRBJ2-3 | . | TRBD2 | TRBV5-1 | TGCGCCAGCAGCCCGGGGGGACTAGCGGGCTTCGACACAGATACGCAGTATTTT | CASSPGGLAGFDTDTQYF
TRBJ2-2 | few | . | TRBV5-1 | TGCGCCAGCAGCTTGCTTTTGGTGGGGAGGAGCACCGGGGAGCTGTTTTTT | CASSLLLVGRSTGELFF
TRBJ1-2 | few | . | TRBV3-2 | TGTGCCAGCCGAGGGGATCTCTATGGCTACACCTTC | CASRGDLYGYTF
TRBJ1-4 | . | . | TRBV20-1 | TGCAGTGCTAATCGACATTCTGGGGACGAGGATGAAAAACTGTTTTTT | CSANRHSGDEDEKLFF
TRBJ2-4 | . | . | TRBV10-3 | TGTGCCATCAGTGAGCGAAAAAACATTCAGTACTTC | CAISERKNIQYF
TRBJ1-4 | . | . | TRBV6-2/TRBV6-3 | TGTGCCAGCAGTTCGACAGGCGGCGGGGGAAAACTGTTTTTT | CASSSTGGGGKLFF
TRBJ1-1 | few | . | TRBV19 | TGTGCCAGTAGTATTTCAAGCGGGAACACTGAAGCTTTCTTT | CASSISSGNTEAFF
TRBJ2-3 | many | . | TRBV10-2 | TGCGCCAGCAGTGTGTCGCACCTTACAGATACGCAGTATTTT | CASSVSHLTDTQYF